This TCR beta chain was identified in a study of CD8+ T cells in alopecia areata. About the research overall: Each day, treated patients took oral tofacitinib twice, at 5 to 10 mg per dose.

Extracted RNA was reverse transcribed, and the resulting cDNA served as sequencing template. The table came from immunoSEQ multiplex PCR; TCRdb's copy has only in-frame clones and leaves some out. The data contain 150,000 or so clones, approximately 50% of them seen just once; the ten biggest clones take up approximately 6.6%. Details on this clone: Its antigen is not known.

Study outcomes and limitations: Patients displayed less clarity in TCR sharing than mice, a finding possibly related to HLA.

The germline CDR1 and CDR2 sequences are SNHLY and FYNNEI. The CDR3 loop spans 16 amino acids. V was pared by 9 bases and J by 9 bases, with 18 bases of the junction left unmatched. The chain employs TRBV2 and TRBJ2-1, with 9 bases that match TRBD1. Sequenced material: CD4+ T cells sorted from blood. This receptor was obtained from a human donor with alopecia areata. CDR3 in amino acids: CARTRTGQGTFREQFF. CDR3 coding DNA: TGTGCCAGGACACGAACGGGACAGGGAACCTTCCGTGAGCAGTTCTTC.